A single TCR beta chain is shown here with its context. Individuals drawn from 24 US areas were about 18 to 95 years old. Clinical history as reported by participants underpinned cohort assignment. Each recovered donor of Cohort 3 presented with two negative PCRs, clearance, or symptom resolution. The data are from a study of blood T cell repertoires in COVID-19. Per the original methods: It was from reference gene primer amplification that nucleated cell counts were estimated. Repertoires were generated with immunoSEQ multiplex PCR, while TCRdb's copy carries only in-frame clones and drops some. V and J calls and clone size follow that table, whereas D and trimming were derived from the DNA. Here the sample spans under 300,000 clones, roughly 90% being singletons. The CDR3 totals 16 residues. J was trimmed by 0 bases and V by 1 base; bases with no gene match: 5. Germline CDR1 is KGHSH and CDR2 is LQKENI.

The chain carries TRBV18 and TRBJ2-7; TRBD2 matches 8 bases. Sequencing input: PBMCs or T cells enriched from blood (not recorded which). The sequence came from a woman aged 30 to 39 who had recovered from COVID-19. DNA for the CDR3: TGTGCCAGCTCACCACGAGAGCGGGGGATCTCCTACGAGCAGTACTTC. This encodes CASSPRERGISYEQYF.